A single sample gave rise to the 19 T cell receptor beta chains below, sequenced in a study of human T cells and chemical hapten exposure. Time point specified: patch test 2, 6 weeks after DPC sensitization. Regarding treatment: therapeutic diphenylcyclopropenone sensitization with weekly scalp DPC. TCRdb independently ran MiXCR on the RACE reads; one entry per CDR3 protein. The sample has some 350,000 distinct CDR3 sequences; roughly 6.3% are singletons. The sequencing used whole blood, collected in connection with sensitization to the hapten diphenylcyclopropenone (DPC). The source of these receptors is a woman under 30 with alopecia areata. Some clones in this sample may be carry-over from other donors' samples.

On this clonotype itself: A read error is possible here, since a much larger clone lies one base away. This chain connects TRBV6-5 to TRBJ2-7; 7 bases agree with TRBD1. The CDR3 runs to 13 residues. The germline V gene encodes CDR1 MNHEY and CDR2 SVGAGI. The CDR3 nucleotides read TGTGTCAGCAGTCGGGACAGCACCTACGAGCAGTACTTC. As protein: CVSSRDSTYEQYF.

This clonotype has a count of ten or more. V and J are TRBV28 and TRBJ2-3; a possible D gene is TRBD2 (6 bases). Germline CDR1 reads MDHEN; CDR2 reads SYDVKM. Trimming took 8 bases from V and 2 from J, leaving 20 bases between them. The CDR3 has 16 amino acids. The CDR3 loop reads CASGRPAGRNTDTQYF. CDR3 bases: TGTGCCAGCGGCCGGCCCGCGGGGCGAAACACAGATACGCAGTATTTT.

The genes are TRBV7-2 and TRBJ1-5; D gene ambiguous. Trimming left V 5 bases short and J 5 bases short, with 10 bases between. The germline V gene encodes CDR1 SGHTA and CDR2 FQGNSA. This CDR3 is 13 amino acids long. CDR3 sequence: CASSQFLDQPQHF. CDR3 DNA: TGTGCCAGCAGCCAGTTTTTGGATCAGCCCCAGCATTTT.

This clonotype has a count of ten or more. This chain joins TRBV2 and TRBJ2-5, with D possibly being TRBD2 (5 bases). V was clipped by 8 bases and J by 2 bases, with 12 bases between them. The CDR3 covers 13 residues. In germline, CDR1 is SNHLY, CDR2 FYNNEI. The CDR3 protein is CASSRGPQETQYF. The CDR3, as DNA: TGTGCCAGCTCTCGGGGTCCTCAAGAGACCCAGTACTTC.

This clonotype was picked up a small number of times. V gene TRBV9 combines with J gene TRBJ2-3, with TRBD2 matching 9 bases. V lost 0 bases, J lost 2 bases, and 7 bases stayed unmatched. The CDR3 is 17 amino acids. Per germline, CDR1 SGDLS and CDR2 YYNGEE. CDR3 residues: CASSVGDSGGVTDTQYF. The CDR3 DNA is TGTGCCAGCAGCGTAGGGGATAGCGGGGGAGTCACAGATACGCAGTATTTT.

The V and J genes are TRBV6-2 or TRBV6-3 and TRBJ2-5; 8 nucleotides align to TRBD1. V trimming: 6 bases; J trimming: 4 bases; junction bases outside the gene matches: 10. Per germline, CDR1 MNHEY and CDR2 SVGEGT. The CDR3 spans 15 residues. In DNA form, the CDR3 reads TGTGCCAGCAGCGCGGACAGGGTCGTCATAGAGACCCAGTACTTC. Protein: CASSADRVVIETQYF.

The V and J genes are TRBV6-5 and TRBJ1-6; D gene uncertain. Germline V gene sequence: CDR1 MNHEY, CDR2 SVGAGI. With 0 bases removed from V and 4 bases from J, the gap between germline ends came to 7 bases. The CDR3 is made up of 15 amino acids. This chain's CDR3 is CASSYSDLYNSPLHF. In nucleotides, the CDR3 is TGTGCCAGCAGTTACTCGGACTTATATAATTCACCCCTCCACTTT.

This clonotype was picked up many times. The rearrangement uses TRBV20-1 and TRBJ2-1; TRBD2 might be the D (6 bases). CDR1 is DFQATT and CDR2 is SNEGSKA in the germline V gene (reference sequence). CDR3 length equals 13 residues. V gave up 0 bases and J gave up 12 bases, with 15 bases separating them. The chain's CDR3 is CSARDYTRGGQFF. CDR3 nucleotides: TGCAGTGCTAGAGATTACACGCGGGGAGGGCAGTTCTTC.

This clonotype was detected only a few times. V usage is TRBV6-2 or TRBV6-3 and J usage is TRBJ2-2; D is unresolved. Germline CDR1 is MNHEY and CDR2 is SVGEGT. The CDR3 totals 15 residues. Between the trimmed V and J ends, which lost 0 bases and 8 bases, there was a span of 13 bases. The CDR3 loop reads CASSYSPRIHGELFF. CDR3 nucleotides: TGTGCCAGCAGTTACTCCCCGAGAATACATGGGGAGCTGTTTTTT.

This clonotype has just a few counts. The CDR3 loop reads CASRKGASTEAFF. The CDR3 region has the DNA TGTGCCAGCAGGAAGGGGGCGAGCACTGAAGCTTTCTTT. This rearrangement joins TRBV25-1 to TRBJ1-1, with 7 bases aligning to TRBD1. Germline values: CDR1 MGHDK, CDR2 SYGVNS. The CDR3 spans 13 residues. V lost 6 bases and J lost 4; bases outside the gene matches: 5.

This rearrangement joins TRBV28 to TRBJ2-3, with 8 bases matching TRBD2. This CDR3 has 15 amino acids. V trimming: 3 bases; J trimming: 3 bases; junction bases outside the gene matches: 5. CDR1 MDHEN and CDR2 SYDVKM come from the germline V gene. The CDR3, as DNA: TGTGCCAGCAGTTTTCGGGAGGGGATAACAGATACGCAGTATTTT. As protein: CASSFREGITDTQYF. The whole variable domain, filled in from reference TRBV28 and TRBJ2-3, reads DVKVTQSSRYLVKRTGEKVFLECVQDMDHENMFWYRQDPGLGLRLIYFSYDVKMKEKGDIPEGYSVSREKKERFSLILESASTNQTSMYLCASSFREGITDTQYFGPGTRLTVL.

This clonotype has ten or more counts. The chain uses TRBV12-3 or TRBV12-4 and TRBJ1-4, with D possibly TRBD1 on 6 matching bases. Trimming removed 3 bases at V and 10 bases at J, with 12 bases between. The CDR3 covers 13 residues. The CDR3 loop is CASSLAGAGKLFF. The CDR3 DNA follows: TGTGCCAGCAGTTTGGCAGGGGCGGGAAAACTGTTTTTT.

This clonotype was seen ten or more times. The chain is built from TRBV6-2 or TRBV6-3 and TRBJ1-2; D is unclear. Between the trimmed V and J ends, which lost 6 bases and 4 bases, there was a span of 18 bases. CDR3 length: 15 amino acids. CDR1 is MNHEY, CDR2 SVGEGT, per germline. The CDR3 nucleotides read TGTGCCAGCAGCTATGCCCCTAACAGCCTCTATGGCTACACCTTC. Translating it yields CASSYAPNSLYGYTF.

Ten or more counts support this clonotype. The rearrangement joins TRBV24-1 to TRBJ1-5; D possibly corresponds to TRBD1 (5 bases). V lost 4 bases, J lost 7 bases, and 16 bases lay in between. The CDR3 length is 15 residues. Per the germline V gene, CDR1 is KGHDR and CDR2 is SFDVKD. This CDR3 reads CATSDQGGSWQPQHF. DNA of the CDR3: TGTGCCACCAGTGACCAGGGCGGGTCGTGGCAGCCCCAGCATTTT.

The gene calls are TRBV27 and TRBJ2-7; tentatively, D is TRBD1 (5 bases). This CDR3 region has 13 residues. V was shortened by 2 bases and J by 6 bases, with 11 bases between the two germline ends. From germline, CDR1 is MNHEY and CDR2 SMNVEV (reference sequence). CDR3 DNA sequence: TGTGCCAGCAGTTTAAGCGTCAGGGCCGAGCAGTACTTC. Its protein is CASSLSVRAEQYF.

This clonotype has more than one count but fewer than ten. V gene TRBV29-1 combines with J gene TRBJ2-5, with 10 bases identical to TRBD1. CDR3 length equals 12 residues. Germline CDR1 SQVTM, CDR2 ANQGSEA. Unmatched junction bases numbered 4, after V lost 7 bases and J lost 5 bases. The CDR3 sequence: CSAGQGFETQYF. The CDR3 DNA reads TGCAGCGCGGGACAGGGGTTCGAGACCCAGTACTTC.

This clonotype was picked up a small number of times. The genes are TRBV6-6 and TRBJ2-2; maybe TRBD1 (5 bases). The CDR3 totals 15 residues. Trimming removed 2 bases from V and 1 base from J, with 8 bases in between. CDR1 and CDR2 (germline): MNHNY, SVGAGI (reference sequence). The DNA of the CDR3 is TGTGCCAGCAGTTACAAGGGGCAGAACACCGGGGAGCTGTTTTTT. The encoded protein is CASSYKGQNTGELFF.

To note about this clonotype: A much larger clonotype is one base distant, so this may be a read error. The rearrangement links TRBV10-3 to TRBJ2-7; a weak D match, TRBD2 (6 bases). The CDR3 sequence is 13 residues long. Germline V gene lookup returns CDR1 ENHRY and CDR2 SYGVKD. Trimming left V 6 bases short and J 4 bases short, with 13 bases between. In DNA form, the CDR3 reads TGTGCCATCAGCGTCACGGCGGGGTACGAGCAGTACTTC. This codes for CAISVTAGYEQYF.

The table lists this clonotype with a count of one. Its ends do not fully match the called genes, so a read error is possible. The rearrangement links TRBV7-9 to TRBJ2-1; 7 bases fit TRBD1. CDR1 and CDR2 from the germline V gene are SEHNR and FQNEAQ (reference sequence). This CDR3 is built from 17 residues. CDR3 nucleotides: TGTGCCAGCAGCCAGGCCCCGTCCCGGGACAGTAACAATGAGCAGTCCTTC. It yields the protein CASSQAPSRDSNNEQSF.